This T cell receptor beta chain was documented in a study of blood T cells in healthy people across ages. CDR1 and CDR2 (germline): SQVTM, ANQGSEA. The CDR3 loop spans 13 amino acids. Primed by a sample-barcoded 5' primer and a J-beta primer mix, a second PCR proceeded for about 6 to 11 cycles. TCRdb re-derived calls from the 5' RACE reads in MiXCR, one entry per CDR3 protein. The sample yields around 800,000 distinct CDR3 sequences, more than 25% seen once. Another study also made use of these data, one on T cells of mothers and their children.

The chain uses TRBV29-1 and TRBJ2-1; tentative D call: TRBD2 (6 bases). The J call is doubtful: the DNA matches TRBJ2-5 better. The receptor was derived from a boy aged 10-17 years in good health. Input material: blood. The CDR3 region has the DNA TGCAGCGTTGCCCGACGGGGGATGGAGACCCAGTACTTC. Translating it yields CSVARRGMETQYF.